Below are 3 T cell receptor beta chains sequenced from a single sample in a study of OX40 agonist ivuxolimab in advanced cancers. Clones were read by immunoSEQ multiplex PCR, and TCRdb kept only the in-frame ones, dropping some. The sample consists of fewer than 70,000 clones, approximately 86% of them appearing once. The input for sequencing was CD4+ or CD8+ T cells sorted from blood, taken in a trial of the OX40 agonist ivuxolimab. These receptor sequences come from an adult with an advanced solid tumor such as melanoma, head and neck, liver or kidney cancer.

The DNA of the CDR3 is TGTGCCAGCAGTATCGACAGGGTCGAGGGAAACACCATATATTTT. This gives the protein CASSIDRVEGNTIYF. V and J are TRBV28 and TRBJ1-3, with TRBD1 matching 7 bases. Germline V gene lookup returns CDR1 MDHEN and CDR2 SYDVKM. The CDR3 contains 15 residues. With 5 bases clipped from V and 4 bases from J, the junction kept 8 bases outside the gene matches.

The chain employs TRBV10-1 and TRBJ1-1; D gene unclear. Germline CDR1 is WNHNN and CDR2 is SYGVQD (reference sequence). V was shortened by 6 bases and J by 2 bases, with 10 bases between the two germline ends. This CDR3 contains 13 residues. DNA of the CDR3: TGCGCCAGCAGCGAGGTCGGTAACACTGAAGCTTTCTTT. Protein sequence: CASSEVGNTEAFF.

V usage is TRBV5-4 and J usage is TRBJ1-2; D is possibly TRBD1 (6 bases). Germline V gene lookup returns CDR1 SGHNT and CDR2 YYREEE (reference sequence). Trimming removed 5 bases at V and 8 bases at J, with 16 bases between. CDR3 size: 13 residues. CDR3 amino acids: CASSPTGREGYTF. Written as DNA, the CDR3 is TGTGCCAGCAGTCCCACAGGGCGCGAAGGCTACACCTTC. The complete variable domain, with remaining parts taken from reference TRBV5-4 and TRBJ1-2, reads ETGVTQSPTHLIKTRGQQVTLRCSSQSGHNTVSWYQQALGQGPQFIFQYYREEENGRGNFPPRFSGLQFPNYSSELNVNALELDDSALYLCASSPTGREGYTFGSGTRLTVV.